The present TCR beta chain was sequenced within a study of identical twins. Broader study findings: Compared with models, monozygotic twins showed more out-of-frame TCR alpha sharing. Insertion counts were lower in abundant cord blood beta clonotypes, a trend that memory repertoires did not show.

Unique molecular identifiers were present on cDNA, and template switching added a universal primer site. Via MiXCR, TCRdb re-called the 5' RACE reads, giving one row per CDR3 protein. The sample consists of roughly 1.6 million distinct CDR3 sequences, 32% of them appearing once. Germline V gene lookup returns CDR1 SGHDN and CDR2 FVKESK. CDR3 length: 13 residues. V was trimmed by 5 bases and J by 8 bases, leaving 15 bases between them. Healthy Caucasians, and only they, were the donors. About this clonotype itself: The antigen is not known.

The clonotype originates from a newborn girl in good health. This chain connects TRBV14 to TRBJ1-2; D is unclear. The sequenced sample was cord blood. For the CDR3, the DNA is TGTGCCAGCAGCGCGATGACATTGGGAGGCTACACCTTC. This gives the protein CASSAMTLGGYTF.